The 28 T cell receptor beta chains listed next were all sequenced from one sample in a study of shared clonotypes between healthy human individuals. Generated by immunoSEQ multiplex PCR, the TCRdb table keeps only in-frame clones and is missing some. The sample carries about 1.1 million clones, around three quarters recorded once. What was sequenced was memory CD4+ T cells from PBMCs. As to subset: CD45RA-negative fraction. Source of these receptors: a man aged 18 to 30 in good health. Some clones in this sample may be carry-over from other donors' samples.

This clone appeared once. The chain links TRBV19 to TRBJ1-1, with D possibly matching TRBD1 (5 bases). CDR1 LNHDA and CDR2 SQIVND come from the germline V gene (reference sequence). The CDR3 loop spans 14 amino acids. V was pared by 3 bases and J by 0 bases, with 8 bases between. The CDR3 here is CASSMGRMNTEAFF. CDR3 in DNA: TGTGCCAGTAGTATGGGACGGATGAACACTGAAGCTTTCTTT.

The chain employs TRBV5-6 and TRBJ2-5; tentatively, D is TRBD1 (6 bases). Germline CDR1 SGHDT, CDR2 YYEEEE. There are 16 residues in the CDR3. V lost 3 bases to trimming and J lost 0 bases, with 15 bases between them. The CDR3 sequence: CASSWTAQGYQETQYF. CDR3 sequence (DNA): TGTGCCAGCAGCTGGACAGCGCAGGGGTACCAAGAGACCCAGTACTTC.

The J gene is TRBJ1-1, the V gene TRBV19, with unresolved D. V was shortened by 4 bases and J by 7 bases, with 19 bases between the two germline ends. The length of the CDR3 is 15 residues. CDR1 is LNHDA, CDR2 SQIVND, per germline (reference sequence). The CDR3 nucleotides are TGTGCCAGTAGTAAACGGACGGACTTTAGGGTTGAAGCTTTCTTT. As protein: CASSKRTDFRVEAFF.

This chain joins TRBV5-4 and TRBJ2-2; 8 nucleotides align to TRBD2. The germline CDR1 and CDR2 sequences are SGHNT and YYREEE (reference sequence). Trimming cost V 4 bases and J 4 bases; bases outside gene matches: 9. There are 16 residues in the CDR3. The CDR3 protein is CASSPAGLAGTGELFF. In DNA, the CDR3 is TGTGCCAGCAGCCCTGCGGGGCTAGCGGGCACCGGGGAGCTGTTTTTT.

This chain links TRBV4-1 with TRBJ2-1, with 8 bases fitting TRBD2. The V gene's germline CDR1 is MGHRA and CDR2 YSYEKL. The CDR3 length is 16 residues. After removal of 3 bases from V and 6 bases from J, the junction contained 10 bases not matched to a gene. CDR3 amino acids: CASSQPGTRVINEQFF. Here the CDR3 DNA reads TGCGCCAGCAGCCAGCCCGGGACTAGGGTGATCAATGAGCAGTTCTTC.

V gene TRBV5-1 combines with J gene TRBJ2-1, with D unclear. Trimming left V 6 bases short and J 7 bases short, with 8 bases between. CDR3 length equals 11 residues. Germline assignment: CDR1 SGHRS and CDR2 YFSETQ. CDR3 bases: TGCGCCAGCATGCTCCTGAATGAGCAGTTCTTC. Translation: CASMLLNEQFF.

The CDR3 sequence is CASRGGEAGGPQFF. In nucleotides, the CDR3 is TGTGCCAGCAGAGGGGGGGAAGCGGGAGGCCCGCAGTTCTTC. V and J are TRBV6-4 and TRBJ2-1; 9 bases are a match to TRBD2. The CDR3 is 14 residues long. Looked up from germline, CDR1 is MRHNA and CDR2 is SNTAGT. J lost 12 bases, V lost 6 bases, and 12 bases had no gene match.

On this clone: The same CDR3 also results from other DNA sequences found in this sample. V gene TRBV28 combines with J gene TRBJ1-2, with no clear D. Per the germline V gene, CDR1 is MDHEN and CDR2 is SYDVKM. The CDR3 spans 14 residues. Trimming pared 3 bases from V and 0 bases from J, leaving 8 bases between. The CDR3 region is CASSLEGPNYGYTF. The CDR3 DNA reads as TGTGCCAGCAGTTTGGAAGGTCCTAACTATGGCTACACCTTC.

V is TRBV6-1 and J is TRBJ1-4; TRBD1 is a possible D gene (5 bases). The germline V and J ends were trimmed by 6 bases and 7 bases, with 9 bases remaining between them. CDR1 and CDR2 (germline): MNHNS, SASEGT. The CDR3 runs to 12 residues. DNA of the CDR3: TGTGCCAGCAGGAAAGGGGCTGAAAAACTGTTTTTT. Its protein is CASRKGAEKLFF.

The rearrangement links TRBV7-9 to TRBJ1-2, with D unclear. The CDR3 is 13 residues long. Germline loops: CDR1 SEHNR, CDR2 FQNEAQ (reference sequence). CDR3 in amino acids: CANTEQTNYGYTF. The CDR3, as DNA: TGTGCTAACACCGAGCAAACCAACTATGGCTACACCTTC.

The chain is built from TRBV5-4 and TRBJ2-7, with TRBD2 identical over 12 bases. The germline gives CDR1 SGHNT, CDR2 YYREEE (reference sequence). This CDR3 is built from 17 residues. J gave up 5 bases and V 1 base, and 10 bases lay outside the gene matches. CDR3 protein: CASSLPSGRAGSDEQYF. In DNA, the CDR3 is TGTGCCAGCAGCTTGCCTAGCGGGAGGGCCGGGTCGGACGAGCAGTACTTC.

The table lists this clone with a few counts. This chain links TRBV7-9 with TRBJ2-1, with 7 bases fitting TRBD2. Germline CDR1 reads SEHNR; CDR2 reads FQNEAQ (reference sequence). The CDR3 totals 15 residues. The junction had 8 bases not matched to a gene; V was cut back by 1 base and J by 8 bases. CDR3 sequence reads: CASSLGSGVIDEQFF. The DNA for the CDR3 is TGTGCCAGCAGCTTAGGGAGCGGGGTGATTGATGAGCAGTTCTTC.

DNA for the CDR3: TGCGCCAGCAGCCGGGGGGCCGCAACTAATGAAAAACTGTTTTTT. Amino acid sequence: CASSRGAATNEKLFF. V gene TRBV5-1 combines with J gene TRBJ1-4, with D maybe TRBD1 (6 bases). Germline loops: CDR1 SGHRS, CDR2 YFSETQ. Trimming shortened V by 4 bases and J by 0 bases, and 10 bases separated the two germline ends. There are 15 residues in the CDR3.

CDR3 residues: CASSYLAPGLAEQYF. The CDR3 bases are TGTGCCAGCAGCTACCTCGCACCGGGACTAGCGGAACAGTACTTC. The gene calls are TRBV28 and TRBJ2-4; the match to TRBD2 covers 11 bases. The junction had 14 bases not matched to a gene; V was cut back by 6 bases and J by 13 bases. Germline assignment: CDR1 MDHEN and CDR2 SYDVKM. The CDR3 extends over 15 amino acids.

The J gene is TRBJ2-1, the V gene TRBV5-1; 11 positions agree with TRBD1. The trim removed 0 bases at V and 7 bases at J, leaving 3 bases unmatched. The length of the CDR3 is 15 residues. Germline V lookup: CDR1 SGHRS, CDR2 YFSETQ. The CDR3 region is CASSLGTGGVNEQFF. CDR3 nucleotide sequence: TGCGCCAGCAGCTTGGGGACAGGGGGCGTAAATGAGCAGTTCTTC.

The rearrangement uses TRBV5-1 and TRBJ2-1, with 11 bases identical to TRBD2. The CDR3 is made up of 15 amino acids. Per the germline V gene, CDR1 is SGHRS and CDR2 is YFSETQ. V gave up 0 bases and J gave up 8 bases; unmatched junction bases: 4. The CDR3 nucleotides are TGCGCCAGCAGCTTGGCACTAGCGGGAGTCTATGAGCAGTTCTTC. This gives the protein CASSLALAGVYEQFF.

This chain connects TRBV5-6 to TRBJ1-1; 7 bases are shared with TRBD1. The CDR3 extends over 15 amino acids. CDR1 and CDR2 (germline): SGHDT, YYEEEE. V trimming: 4 bases; J trimming: 1 base; junction bases outside the gene matches: 7. The CDR3, as DNA: TGTGCCAGCAGCCCGTTTGGGACAGCGAACACTGAAGCTTTCTTT. Translating gives CASSPFGTANTEAFF.

V and J are TRBV6-1 and TRBJ1-2, with TRBD1 matching 9 bases. This CDR3 has 16 amino acids. The J segment lost 7 bases and the V segment lost 6 bases, leaving 15 bases of the junction unmatched. Germline-derived CDR1 and CDR2 are MNHNS and SASEGT. The DNA for the CDR3 is TGTGCCAGCAGGGAACCACCGGGACAGGGTTCGCGTGGCTACACCTTC. Residues: CASREPPGQGSRGYTF.

The chain uses TRBV7-3 and TRBJ2-5; D possibly corresponds to TRBD2 (6 bases). CDR1 is SGHTA, CDR2 FQGTGA, per germline. The CDR3 runs 13 residues. The V end lost 10 bases, the J end lost 5 bases, and 17 bases lay between the germline ends. CDR3 region: CAINSREEETQYF. The CDR3 coding sequence is TGTGCCATCAACTCCAGGGAGGAGGAGACCCAGTACTTC.

This clone is a singleton in its sample. This chain joins TRBV5-8 and TRBJ2-1, with TRBD2 identical over 10 bases. V dropped 4 bases and J dropped 5; count of bases not matched to a gene: 9. The CDR3 spans 16 residues. CDR1 and CDR2 (germline): SGHTS, YDEGEE. The DNA of the CDR3 is TGTGCCAGCAGCCCACGTAGGACTAGCGGAGACAATGAGCAGTTCTTC. It specifies CASSPRRTSGDNEQFF.

The V and J genes are TRBV7-2 and TRBJ1-2; D remains ambiguous. Trimming pared 2 bases from V and 0 bases from J, leaving 10 bases between. This CDR3 region has 15 residues. CDR1 is SGHTA and CDR2 is FQGNSA in the germline V gene. The CDR3 region has the DNA TGTGCCAGCAGCTTATCGGCAGAACCTAACTATGGCTACACCTTC. Translation gives CASSLSAEPNYGYTF.

J is TRBJ2-4 and V is TRBV5-4, with D tentatively TRBD2 (7 bases). This CDR3 region has 15 residues. Germline loops: CDR1 SGHNT, CDR2 YYREEE (reference sequence). V was cut by 2 bases and J by 5 bases, with 14 bases left in between. CDR3 nucleotides: TGTGCCAGCAGCTTAGGGGGAGGGCTCGAAAACATTCAGTACTTC. It is translated as CASSLGGGLENIQYF.

V is TRBV19 and J is TRBJ2-3; 8 positions agree with TRBD2. Germline CDR1 LNHDA, CDR2 SQIVND (reference sequence). The CDR3 runs 16 residues. V was clipped by 1 base and J by 0 bases; unmatched bases: 3. The chain's CDR3 is CASSIVLAESTDTQYF. Written as DNA, the CDR3 is TGTGCCAGTAGTATAGTACTAGCGGAGAGCACAGATACGCAGTATTTT.

The CDR3 protein is CASSPLTSGGTGELFF. CDR3 nucleotide sequence: TGTGCCAGCTCACCACTTACGAGCGGGGGCACCGGGGAGCTGTTTTTT. V and J are TRBV18 and TRBJ2-2; TRBD2 matches 8 bases. Germline assignment: CDR1 KGHSH and CDR2 LQKENI. This CDR3 is 16 amino acids long. Unmatched junction bases numbered 5, after V lost 1 base and J lost 4 bases.

The chain couples TRBV19 to TRBJ2-3, with 7 bases identical to TRBD2. Looked up from germline, CDR1 is LNHDA and CDR2 is SQIVND (reference sequence). V gave up 3 bases and J gave up 3 bases; unmatched junction bases: 9. The CDR3 spans 16 residues. The chain's CDR3 is CASSMLPAGLTDTQYF. Written as DNA, the CDR3 is TGTGCCAGTAGTATGCTCCCAGCGGGATTAACAGATACGCAGTATTTT.

The chain joins TRBV7-9 to TRBJ1-2; 9 bases fit TRBD1. From germline, CDR1 is SEHNR and CDR2 FQNEAQ (reference sequence). Germline trimming cut 5 bases from V and 8 bases from J; bases unmatched to any gene: 12. CDR3 length equals 15 residues. CDR3 sequence: CASSPTAQGAGGYTF. The CDR3 nucleotides read TGTGCCAGCAGCCCAACCGCACAGGGGGCGGGAGGCTACACCTTC.

V is TRBV7-3 and J is TRBJ2-7; D unresolved. The CDR3 is made up of 13 amino acids. Per the germline V gene, CDR1 is SGHTA and CDR2 is FQGTGA. V lost 3 bases and J 0 bases, leaving 6 bases between the germline ends. The CDR3 protein is CASSFESSYEQYF. Written as DNA, the CDR3 is TGTGCCAGCAGCTTTGAGAGCTCCTACGAGCAGTACTTC.

The J gene is TRBJ2-2, the V gene TRBV11-2; maybe TRBD2 (6 bases). The CDR3 length is 16 residues. With 3 bases removed from V and 0 bases from J, the gap between germline ends came to 11 bases. In germline, CDR1 is SGHAT, CDR2 FQNNGV. CDR3 in DNA: TGTGCCAGCAGCTTTGGGGGGACCCCGAACACCGGGGAGCTGTTTTTT. Translation gives CASSFGGTPNTGELFF.